This is a list of T cell receptor beta chains from one sample in a study of T cells in Graves' hyperthyroidism and ophthalmopathy. TCRdb passed the multiplex PCR reads through MiXCR, listing each CDR3 protein once. The profile shows around 340,000 distinct CDR3 sequences, 17% of them singletons. Sequenced input: blood. These TCRs come from a woman aged 25 to 39 with Graves' hyperthyroidism that later progressed to Graves' ophthalmopathy. Both conserved end residues are part of each CDR3. A D gene is named only where the DNA matches it firmly. Rows may omit the clone size; those that give it use once, few, many or a size class.

DNA,CDR3,D,J,V,size
TGCGCCAGCCGCGATCCCACAAACACCGGGGAGCTGTTTTTT,CASRDPTNTGELFF,NA,TRBJ2-2,TRBV5-1,NA
TGCGCCAGCAGCCAATACACAGGGAAGAACTATGGCTACACCTTC,CASSQYTGKNYGYTF,NA,TRBJ1-2,TRBV4-1,NA
TGCGCCAGCAGCCCGACGTGGGGGAACACTGAAGCTTTCTTT,CASSPTWGNTEAFF,NA,TRBJ1-1,TRBV5-1,few
TGTGCCAGTAGTATTGCGGCAGGGGGATCCTCTGGGGCCAACGTCCTGACTTTC,CASSIAAGGSSGANVLTF,TRBD1,TRBJ2-6,TRBV19,many
TGTGCCATCAGTGAGTCACGGCTAGCTGGAGTTAGCCAGTACTTC,CAISESRLAGVSQYF,NA,TRBJ2-5,TRBV10-3,many
TGTGCCAGCAGTTTCATTGAGGGGCGAAACTACAATGAGCAGTTCTTC,CASSFIEGRNYNEQFF,NA,TRBJ2-1,TRBV28,NA
TGTGCCAGCTCACCTGGGACTAGCGGTGTCACAGATACGCAGTATTTT,CASSPGTSGVTDTQYF,TRBD2,TRBJ2-3,TRBV18,NA
TGTGCCAGCAGTGACTCTCTAGGGGTCTACAATGAGCAGTTCTTC,CASSDSLGVYNEQFF,NA,TRBJ2-1,TRBV6-4,NA
TGTGCCAGCAGCCAAGGGGCTCAGGGACTAGCCAAAAACATTCAGTACTTC,CASSQGAQGLAKNIQYF,NA,TRBJ2-4,TRBV3-1,many
TGTGCCAGCAGTTTGGGCTTAACCCTCACAGATACGCAGTATTTT,CASSLGLTLTDTQYF,NA,TRBJ2-3,TRBV28,many
TGTGCCAGCAGCTTTCTAGCTACCTACGAGCAGTACTTC,CASSFLATYEQYF,NA,TRBJ2-7,TRBV7-9,many
TGCGCCAGCAGCCAAATCCTCGACAGGTTCTCCTACAATGAGCAGTTCTTC,CASSQILDRFSYNEQFF,NA,TRBJ2-1,TRBV4-1,NA
TGTGCCAGCAGCTTTGGGGGGGATCAAGAGACCCAGTACTTC,CASSFGGDQETQYF,TRBD2,TRBJ2-5,TRBV11-3,NA
TGTGCCAGCTCACAGACCGGAATAAACACTGAAGCTTTCTTT,CASSQTGINTEAFF,NA,TRBJ1-1,TRBV18,NA
TGTGCCAGCAGCCCAAGGCCTAGCGGGATGGATGAGCAGTTCTTC,CASSPRPSGMDEQFF,TRBD2,TRBJ2-1,TRBV11-2,few
TGTGCCAGTAGTATGCGAGAGGGACTAAGGCTCGAGCAGTACTTC,CASSMREGLRLEQYF,TRBD2,TRBJ2-7,TRBV19,few
TGTGCCAGCAGCTTCCCAGCCGCGAGGGGCGAAAACATTCAGTACTTC,CASSFPAARGENIQYF,NA,TRBJ2-4,TRBV7-9,many
TGTGCCAGCAGGTCCTCTGGTGGAGTCGACGAGCAGTACTTC,CASRSSGGVDEQYF,NA,TRBJ2-7,TRBV2,many
TGTGCCAGCAGTTTTTCCGGGGGCAATCAGCCCCAGCATTTT,CASSFSGGNQPQHF,NA,TRBJ1-5,TRBV12-3/TRBV12-4,many
TGTGCCAGCAGTTCACCCAACGAGCAGTACTTC,CASSSPNEQYF,NA,TRBJ2-7,TRBV28,NA
TGTGCCAGCAGCTTAGAGGCAGGGGGCGTGAACACTGAAGCTTTCTTT,CASSLEAGGVNTEAFF,TRBD1,TRBJ1-1,TRBV7-9,many
TGCGCCAGCAGTGAGCAGGGACTAGCGGGAGAGCCCTACATTAACAATGAGCAGTTCTTC,CASSEQGLAGEPYINNEQFF,TRBD2,TRBJ2-1,TRBV10-2,NA
TGTGCCAGCAGCCAAGATGGAGGCGGATACGTCTCCTACGAGCAGTACTTC,CASSQDGGGYVSYEQYF,NA,TRBJ2-7,TRBV3-1,many